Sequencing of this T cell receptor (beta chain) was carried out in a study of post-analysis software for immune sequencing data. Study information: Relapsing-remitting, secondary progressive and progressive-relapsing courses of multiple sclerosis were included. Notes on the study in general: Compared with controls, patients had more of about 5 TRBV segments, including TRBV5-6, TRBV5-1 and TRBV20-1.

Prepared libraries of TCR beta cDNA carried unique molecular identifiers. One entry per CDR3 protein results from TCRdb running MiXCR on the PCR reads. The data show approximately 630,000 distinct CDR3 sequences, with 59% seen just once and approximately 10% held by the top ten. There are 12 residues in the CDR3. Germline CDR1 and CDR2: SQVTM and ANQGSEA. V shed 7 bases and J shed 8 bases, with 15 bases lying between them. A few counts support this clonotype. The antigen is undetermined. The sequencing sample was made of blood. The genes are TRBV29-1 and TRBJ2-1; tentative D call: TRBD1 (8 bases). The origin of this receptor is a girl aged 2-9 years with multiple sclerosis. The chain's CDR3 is CSAGQGGDEQFF. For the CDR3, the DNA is TGCAGCGCTGGACAGGGAGGGGATGAGCAGTTCTTC.